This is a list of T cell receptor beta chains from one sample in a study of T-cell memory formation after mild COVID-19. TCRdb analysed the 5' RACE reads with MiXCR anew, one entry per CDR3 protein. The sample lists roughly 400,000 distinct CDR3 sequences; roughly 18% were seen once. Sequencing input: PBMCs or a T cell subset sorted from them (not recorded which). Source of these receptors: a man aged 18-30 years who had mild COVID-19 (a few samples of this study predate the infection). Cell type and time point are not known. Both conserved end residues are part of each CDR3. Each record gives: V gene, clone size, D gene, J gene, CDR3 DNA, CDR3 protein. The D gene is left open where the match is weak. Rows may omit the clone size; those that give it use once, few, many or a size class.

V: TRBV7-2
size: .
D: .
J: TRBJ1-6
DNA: TGTGCCAGCAGCTTAGCGCTCGGGCAATCACCCCTCCACTTT
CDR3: CASSLALGQSPLHF

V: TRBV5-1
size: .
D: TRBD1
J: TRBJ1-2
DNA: TGCGCCAGCAGCTTGGGGGACAGGGGACAAGGCTACACCTTC
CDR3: CASSLGDRGQGYTF

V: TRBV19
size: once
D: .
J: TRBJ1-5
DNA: TGTGCCAGTAGTCTCCCTCGGGGAGGCAATCAGCCCCAGCATTTT
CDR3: CASSLPRGGNQPQHF

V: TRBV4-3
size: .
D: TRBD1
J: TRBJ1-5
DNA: TGCGCCAGCAGCCAAGGAGTTCGGGACAGGGGACAGCCCCAGCATTTT
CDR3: CASSQGVRDRGQPQHF

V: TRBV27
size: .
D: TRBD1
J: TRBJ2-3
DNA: TGTGCCAGCAGTTTATCCGTTGGGAAGGGACAGGAAGGTACGCAGTATTTT
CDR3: CASSLSVGKGQEGTQYF

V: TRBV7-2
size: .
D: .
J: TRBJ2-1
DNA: TGTGCCAGCAGCTCTTGGGGGGGGCTAGCGGTCCTCAATGAGCAGTTCTTC
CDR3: CASSSWGGLAVLNEQFF

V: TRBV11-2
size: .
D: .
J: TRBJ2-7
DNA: TGTGCCAGCAGCTTAGTGCGGGGAGGCTACGAGCAGTACTTC
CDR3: CASSLVRGGYEQYF

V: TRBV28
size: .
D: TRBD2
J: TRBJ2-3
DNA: TGTGCCAGCAGCCCACTTGAGGTAGCGGGGCTCCCCGGCACAGATACGCAGTATTTT
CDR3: CASSPLEVAGLPGTDTQYF

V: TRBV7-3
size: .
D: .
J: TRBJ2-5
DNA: TGTGCCAGCAGCCTCTTTGAACAGCCCCAAGAGACCCAGTACTTC
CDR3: CASSLFEQPQETQYF

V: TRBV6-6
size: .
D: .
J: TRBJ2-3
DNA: TGTGCCAGCAGTTACACGATCTTCGGGACGCCTAGCACAGATACGCAGTATTTT
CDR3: CASSYTIFGTPSTDTQYF

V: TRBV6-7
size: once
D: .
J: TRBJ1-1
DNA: TGTGCCAGCAGTTACGACCAGGGCCGAAAGGACACTGAAGCTTTCTTT
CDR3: CASSYDQGRKDTEAFF

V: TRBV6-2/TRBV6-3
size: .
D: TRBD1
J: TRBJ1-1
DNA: TGTGCCAGCAGAAACCCGGGACAGATGAACACTGAAGCTTTCTTT
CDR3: CASRNPGQMNTEAFF

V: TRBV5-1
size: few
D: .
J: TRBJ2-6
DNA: TGCGCCAGCAGCCAAGGAAACTCTGGGGCCAACGTCCTGACTTTC
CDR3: CASSQGNSGANVLTF

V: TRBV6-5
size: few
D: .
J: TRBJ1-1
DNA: TGTGCCAGCCGGTCGGACGGCATTGAAGCTTTCTTT
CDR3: CASRSDGIEAFF

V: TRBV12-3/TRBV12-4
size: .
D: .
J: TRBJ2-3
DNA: TGTGCCAGCAGTGCCGGACTGGACTTAACAGATACGCAGTATTTT
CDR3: CASSAGLDLTDTQYF

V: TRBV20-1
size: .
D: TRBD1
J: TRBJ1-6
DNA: TGCAGTGCGCCCTTACAGGGGGCACCGTCACCCCTCCACTTT
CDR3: CSAPLQGAPSPLHF

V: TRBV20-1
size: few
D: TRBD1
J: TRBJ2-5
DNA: TGCAGTGCTACCGTCAGGGGGCGGGAGACCCAGTACTTC
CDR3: CSATVRGRETQYF

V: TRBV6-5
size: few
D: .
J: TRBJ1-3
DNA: TGTGCCAGCAAGCACAGATTCTCTGGAAACACCATATATTTT
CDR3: CASKHRFSGNTIYF

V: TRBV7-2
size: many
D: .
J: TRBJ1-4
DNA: TGTGCCAGCAGCCCTCCCCTGGGAGGGAATAATGAAAAACTGTTTTTT
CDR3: CASSPPLGGNNEKLFF

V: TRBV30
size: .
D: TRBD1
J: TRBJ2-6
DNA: TGTGCCTGGAGTGTACTCAGGGGGACCAACTCTGGGGCCAACGTCCTGACTTTC
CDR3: CAWSVLRGTNSGANVLTF

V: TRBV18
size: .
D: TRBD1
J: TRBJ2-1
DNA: TGTGCCAGCTCACCACAGGGGGCGGTCGACAATGAGCAGTTCTTC
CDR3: CASSPQGAVDNEQFF

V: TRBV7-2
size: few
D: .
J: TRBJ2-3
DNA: TGTGCCAGCAGCCCCCGAAGGGCGGCAGATACGCAGTATTTT
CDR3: CASSPRRAADTQYF

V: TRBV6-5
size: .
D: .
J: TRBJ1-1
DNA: TGTGCCAGCAGGAAAACAGGGAACACTGAAGCTTTCTTT
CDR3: CASRKTGNTEAFF

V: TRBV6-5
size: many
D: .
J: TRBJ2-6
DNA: TGTGCCAGCAGTTCCACAGGGAGCTCTGGGGCCAACGTCCTGACTTTC
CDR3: CASSSTGSSGANVLTF

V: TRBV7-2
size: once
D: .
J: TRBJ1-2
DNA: TGTGCCAGCAGCCTAGGGAGTTACACCTTC
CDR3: CASSLGSYTF

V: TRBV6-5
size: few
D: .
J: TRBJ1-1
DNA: TGTGCCAGCTCCCGGGGGCAGAGGTACTTCTTT
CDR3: CASSRGQRYFF

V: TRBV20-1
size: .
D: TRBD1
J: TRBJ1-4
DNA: TGCAGTGCTCATACACCGGGACAGGCTAATGAAAAACTGTTTTTT
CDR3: CSAHTPGQANEKLFF

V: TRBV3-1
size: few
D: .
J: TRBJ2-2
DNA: TGTGCCAGCAGCCAACCCGGCACCGGGGAGCTGTTTTTT
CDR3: CASSQPGTGELFF

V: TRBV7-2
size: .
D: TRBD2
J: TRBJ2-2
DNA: TGTGCCAGCAGCCCCACTAGCGCGAACACCGGGGAGCTGTTTTTT
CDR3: CASSPTSANTGELFF

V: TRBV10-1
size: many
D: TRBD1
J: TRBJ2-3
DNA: TGCGCCAGCAGTCCTAACAGGGGGTCAGATACGCAGTATTTT
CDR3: CASSPNRGSDTQYF

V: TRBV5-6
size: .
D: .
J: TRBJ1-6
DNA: TGTGCCAGCAGCCGGGCGGGGGCGTCCTATAATTCACCCCTCCACTTT
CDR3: CASSRAGASYNSPLHF

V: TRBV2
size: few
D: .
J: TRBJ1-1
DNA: TGTGCCAGCAGGAGACAGTATAACACTGAAGCTTTCTTT
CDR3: CASRRQYNTEAFF

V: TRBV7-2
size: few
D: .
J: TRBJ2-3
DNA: TGTGCCAGCAGCTTACCAGCGCTACGCACAGATACGCAGTATTTT
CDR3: CASSLPALRTDTQYF

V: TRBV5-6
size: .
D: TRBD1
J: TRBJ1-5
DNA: TGTGCCAGCAGCGACAGGGCCGGTCAGCCCCAGCATTTT
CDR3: CASSDRAGQPQHF

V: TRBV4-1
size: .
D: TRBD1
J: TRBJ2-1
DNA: TGCGCCAGCAGCCAAGGGACAGGGGTAAATGAGCAGTTCTTC
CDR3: CASSQGTGVNEQFF

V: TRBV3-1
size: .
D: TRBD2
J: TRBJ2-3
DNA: TGTGCCAGCAGCCCAGAGTGGTCGAGCGGGGGGGCGTATACGCAGTATTTT
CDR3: CASSPEWSSGGAYTQYF

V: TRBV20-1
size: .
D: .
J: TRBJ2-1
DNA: TGCAGTGCTAGAGGGGACATCCAAATCTCCGAGCAGTTCTTC
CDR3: CSARGDIQISEQFF

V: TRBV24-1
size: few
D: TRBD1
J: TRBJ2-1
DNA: TGTGCCACCAGCTTGGGACAGGGATACAATGAGCAGTTCTTC
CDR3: CATSLGQGYNEQFF

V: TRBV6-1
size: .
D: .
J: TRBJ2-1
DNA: TGTGCCGGCAAGGGGCGGGGGCCACACAATGAGCAGTTCTTC
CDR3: CAGKGRGPHNEQFF

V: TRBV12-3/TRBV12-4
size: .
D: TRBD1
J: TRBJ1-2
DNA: TGTGCCAGCAGTCCGCCCGGGACAGAGAGTAACTATGGCTACACCTTC
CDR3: CASSPPGTESNYGYTF

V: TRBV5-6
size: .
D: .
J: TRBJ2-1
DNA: TGTGCCAGCAGCTTCCCGGCTGGGGGGGAGCAGTTCTTC
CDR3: CASSFPAGGEQFF

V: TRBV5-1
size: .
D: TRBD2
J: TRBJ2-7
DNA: TGCGCCAGCAGCTTGTCCACGTTTCTAGCGGTCTACGAGCAGTACTTC
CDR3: CASSLSTFLAVYEQYF

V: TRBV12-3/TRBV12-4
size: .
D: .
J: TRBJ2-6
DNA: TGTGCCACCTCAGTAGGGGACCCCTCTTCTCACAACGTCCTGACTTTC
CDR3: CATSVGDPSSHNVLTF

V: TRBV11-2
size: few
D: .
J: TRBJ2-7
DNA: TGTGCCAGCAGTCCTGAGTCGGACGAGCAGTACTTC
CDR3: CASSPESDEQYF

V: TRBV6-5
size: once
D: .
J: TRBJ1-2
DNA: TGTGCCGTGCAGGAAAGGGTGGCTAACTATGGCTACACCTTC
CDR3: CAVQERVANYGYTF